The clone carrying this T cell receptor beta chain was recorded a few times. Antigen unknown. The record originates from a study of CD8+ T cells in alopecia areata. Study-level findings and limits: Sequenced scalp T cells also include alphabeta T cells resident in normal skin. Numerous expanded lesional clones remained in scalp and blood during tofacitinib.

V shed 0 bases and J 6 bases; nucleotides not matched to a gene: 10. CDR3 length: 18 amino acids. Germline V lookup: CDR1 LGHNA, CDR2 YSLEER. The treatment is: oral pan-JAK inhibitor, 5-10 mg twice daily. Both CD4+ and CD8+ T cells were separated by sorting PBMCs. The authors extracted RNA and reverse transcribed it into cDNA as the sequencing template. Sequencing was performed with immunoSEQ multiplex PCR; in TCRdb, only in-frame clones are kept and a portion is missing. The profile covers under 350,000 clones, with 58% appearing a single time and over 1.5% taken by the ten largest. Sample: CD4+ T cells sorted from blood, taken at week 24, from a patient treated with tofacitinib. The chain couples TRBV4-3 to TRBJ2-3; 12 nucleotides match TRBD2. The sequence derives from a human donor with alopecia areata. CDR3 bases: TGCGCCAGCAGCCAAGATCGCCAGACTAGCGGGGGCCGGGATACGCAGTATTTT. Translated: CASSQDRQTSGGRDTQYF.